This T cell receptor beta chain came from a study of metastatic and nonmetastatic thyroid tumors. As for the study in general: Comparison of repertoires was carried out across blood and tumor or nodule tissue from malignant and benign thyroid patients.

The entire patient cohort was treatment-naive prior to thyroid surgery. In regard to this clone: The antigen is undetermined.

General study findings and limits: It was reportedly found that TCR beta diversity was significantly higher in malignant thyroid tumors than in benign nodules, a difference seen in both blood and tumor samples.

TCRdb re-clonotyped the PCR reads via MiXCR. The repertoire includes some 36,000 clones, about a sixth of them detected once, and about 6.6% sits in the top ten. This TCR came from a male donor with papillary thyroid cancer or a benign thyroid nodule (not recorded which). Some clones in this sample may be carry-over from other donors' samples. Sequenced sample: blood.

CDR3 in DNA: TGTGCCAGCATTCCGGGACAGATCACCAGTTCACCCCTCCACTTT. Its translation is CASIPGQITSSPLHF. The chain couples TRBV6-1 to TRBJ1-6; 7 nucleotides line up with TRBD1. V dropped 7 bases and J dropped 9; count of bases not matched to a gene: 12. The CDR3 covers 15 residues. Germline CDR1 and CDR2: MNHNS and SASEGT.